The 30 T cell receptor beta chains below come from one sample, sequenced in a study of blood T cells in healthy people across ages (dated by TCRdb to the mid-2010s). The method behind the library was 5' RACE. The listed sequencing device is Illumina HiSeq 2500. A second PCR of about 7 to 12 cycles was run with a J-beta primer mix and a sample-barcoded 5' primer. TCRdb reworked the public reads: Q25 trimming with fastp, MiXCR clone assembly, productive beta chains retained. Each entry merges the rows of one CDR3 protein and shows their most common DNA and genes. Across this sample there are under 1,100,000 distinct CDR3 sequences, with less than 25% seen only once. The top ten clonotypes cover approximately 0.7% of the sample. These data also formed part of another study, on T cells of mothers and their children.

The specimen was blood. The receptors derive from a girl aged 2 to 10 in good health.

This clonotype was seen only a few times. This chain links TRBV28 with TRBJ2-7; D uncertain. This CDR3 contains 11 residues. Germline lookup yields CDR1 MDHEN and CDR2 SYDVKM. The V and J ends lost 7 bases and 0 bases respectively, with 4 bases between them. CDR3 nucleotide sequence: TGTGCCAGCAAAGTCTCCTACGAGCAGTACTTC. It specifies CASKVSYEQYF. The whole variable domain, remainder taken from reference TRBV28 and TRBJ2-7, is DVKVTQSSRYLVKRTGEKVFLECVQDMDHENMFWYRQDPGLGLRLIYFSYDVKMKEKGDIPEGYSVSREKKERFSLILESASTNQTSMYLCASKVSYEQYFGPGTRLTVT.

This clonotype showed up just a few times. V usage is TRBV29-1 and J usage is TRBJ1-2; 10 bases are shared with TRBD1. Looked up from germline, CDR1 is SQVTM and CDR2 is ANQGSEA. This CDR3 spans 13 amino acids. Trimming took 6 bases from V and 8 from J; bases not matched to a gene: 9. The DNA for the CDR3 is TGCAGCGTAACCGACAGGGGGCAATGGGGCTACACCTTC. Amino acids: CSVTDRGQWGYTF. Filled out from reference TRBV29-1 and TRBJ1-2, the complete variable domain reads SAVISQKPSRDICQRGTSLTIQCQVDSQVTMMFWYRQQPGQSLTLIATANQGSEATYESGFVIDKFPISRPNLTFSTLTVSNMSPEDSSIYLCSVTDRGQWGYTFGSGTRLTVV.

The chain employs TRBV30 and TRBJ2-1; weak D call: TRBD1 (6 bases). Gene TRBJ2-7 matches the end of the DNA better, so the J call may be wrong. Germline V CDR1 and CDR2: GTSNPN, SVGIG (reference sequence). This CDR3 contains 13 residues. The CDR3 nucleotides read TGTGCCTGGCCAGGGGTCGACTCCTACGAGCAGTACGTC. Its protein is CAWPGVDSYEQYV.

The V gene is TRBV20-1, the J gene TRBJ2-5; the match to TRBD2 covers 11 bases. Looked up from germline, CDR1 is DFQATT and CDR2 is SNEGSKA (reference sequence). There are 14 residues in the CDR3. Trimming took 6 bases from V and 5 from J; bases not matched to a gene: 8. The CDR3: CSASRLAGLETQYF. CDR3 bases: TGCAGTGCGTCCCGACTAGCGGGACTCGAGACCCAGTACTTC.

The chain is built from TRBV12-3 or TRBV12-4 and TRBJ1-5, with 7 bases matching TRBD1. Trimming at V came to 9 bases and at J to 5 bases, leaving 7 bases not matched to a gene. The CDR3 runs 13 residues. The DNA for the CDR3 is TGTGCCAGTGGGACAGAGACGGATCAGCCCCAGCATTTT. As protein: CASGTETDQPQHF.

This clonotype has more than one count but fewer than ten. The gene calls are TRBV6-6 and TRBJ1-4; a possible D gene is TRBD1 (6 bases). CDR1 and CDR2 (germline): MNHNY, SVGAGI (reference sequence). The CDR3 is 15 residues long. V lost 1 base, J lost 5 bases, and 11 bases lay in between. The DNA of the CDR3 is TGTGCCAGCAGTTACTTATACAGGGAAAATGAAAAACTGTTTTTT. It codes for CASSYLYRENEKLFF.

The chain recombines TRBV7-2 with TRBJ2-5; 7 bases are a match to TRBD2. The DNA end favors TRBJ2-1, so the J call may be wrong. The CDR3 totals 14 residues. Germline CDR1 reads SGHTA; CDR2 reads FQGNSA. The CDR3 reads CASSLRAGGSEQFF. DNA of the CDR3: TGTGCCAGCAGCTTAAGGGCCGGGGGGAGTGAGCAGTTCTTC.

This chain joins TRBV19 and TRBJ1-2; D is uncertain. Germline V lookup: CDR1 LNHDA, CDR2 SQIVND (reference sequence). The CDR3 covers 16 residues. V was cut by 3 bases and J by 0 bases, with 14 bases left in between. CDR3 sequence (DNA): TGTGCCAGTAGTATGAAGGGTTGGGGAGCTAACTATGGCTACACCTTC. Its protein product is CASSMKGWGANYGYTF.

This clonotype was observed a few times. The CDR3 reads CASSLTSYQETQYF. In DNA form, the CDR3 reads TGTGCCAGCAGTCTTACTAGCTACCAAGAGACCCAGTACTTC. The chain carries TRBV28 and TRBJ2-5, with D maybe TRBD2 (6 bases). Germline lookup yields CDR1 MDHEN and CDR2 SYDVKM. V was clipped by 5 bases and J by 0 bases, with 10 bases between them. The CDR3 has 14 amino acids.

With regard to this clonotype: A junction end diverges from the germline sequence, so it may reflect a read error. The gene calls are TRBV2 and TRBJ2-6, with D perhaps matching TRBD1 (5 bases). The CDR3 has 16 amino acids. Germline CDR1 and CDR2: SNHLY and FYNNEI. The CDR3 nucleotides are TGTGCCAGCAGCAAAAGCCCTCCCTCTGGGGCCACCGTCCTGACTTTC. It specifies CASSKSPPSGATVLTF.

The V call is TRBV28, the J call TRBJ2-1; 11 bases are shared with TRBD2. This CDR3 comprises 13 residues. Germline lookup yields CDR1 MDHEN and CDR2 SYDVKM. Losses at the gene ends were 10 bases for V and 10 bases for J; bases not matched to a gene: 9. In DNA, the CDR3 is TGTGCCACCGAACTAGCGGGAGATCGGGAGCAGTTCTTC. This encodes CATELAGDREQFF.

This clonotype was detected only a few times. This sequence joins TRBV20-1 and TRBJ2-3, with TRBD1 as a possible D gene (5 bases). Germline V gene lookup returns CDR1 DFQATT and CDR2 SNEGSKA (reference sequence). The CDR3 is 14 residues long. Trimming removed 2 bases from V and 2 bases from J, with 11 bases in between. In DNA form, the CDR3 reads TGCAGTGCTAGACAAAGGGGTCTCACAGATACGCAGTATTTT. This codes for CSARQRGLTDTQYF.

This sequence joins TRBV19 and TRBJ2-2; D is ambiguous. This CDR3 has 13 residues. Germline CDR1 and CDR2: LNHDA and SQIVND (reference sequence). The V and J ends lost 7 bases and 1 base respectively, with 7 bases between them. CDR3 bases: TGTGCCAGTAAGTTGCGGAACACCGGGGAGCTGTTTTTT. It is translated as CASKLRNTGELFF.

This clonotype turned up a few times. J is TRBJ2-1 and V is TRBV6-2 or TRBV6-3; tentatively, D is TRBD1 (7 bases). The J call may be mistaken, given a closer DNA end match to TRBJ2-7. The CDR3 length is 14 residues. From germline, CDR1 is MNHEY and CDR2 SVGEGT. The DNA of the CDR3 is TGTGCCAGCACTATGGAGGGGGCTAGCTACGAGCAGTACTTC. This codes for CASTMEGASYEQYF.

The J gene is TRBJ2-5, the V gene TRBV7-3; 8 bases align to TRBD1. The junction had 6 bases not matched to a gene; V was cut back by 5 bases and J by 7 bases. The germline V gene has CDR1 SGHTA and CDR2 FQGTGA. CDR3 size: 13 residues. The DNA of the CDR3 is TGTGCCAGCAGCCCGGACAGGGTGGGGACCCAGTACTTC. Encoded protein: CASSPDRVGTQYF.

This clonotype was found a few times. The chain uses TRBV25-1 and TRBJ2-5; TRBD2 is a possible D gene (5 bases). The V end was cut by 6 bases, the J end by 1 base, with 9 bases between. Germline lookup yields CDR1 MGHDK and CDR2 SYGVNS. This CDR3 is built from 13 residues. CDR3 residues: CASRLVGQETQYF. CDR3 DNA sequence: TGTGCCAGCAGACTAGTGGGCCAAGAGACCCAGTACTTC.

V and J are TRBV29-1 and TRBJ2-7; TRBD2 might be the D (5 bases). Per the germline V gene, CDR1 is SQVTM and CDR2 is ANQGSEA. The CDR3 spans 12 residues. V lost 6 bases to trimming and J lost 2 bases, with 11 bases between them. The CDR3 reads CSVRAVAYEQYF. The DNA of the CDR3 is TGCAGCGTGAGGGCGGTAGCCTACGAGCAGTACTTC.

This clonotype was counted many times. The chain is built from TRBV12-3 or TRBV12-4 and TRBJ2-7; D ambiguous. V lost 3 bases to trimming and J lost 4 bases, with 7 bases between them. CDR3 size: 12 residues. The DNA for the CDR3 is TGTGCCAGCAGTTTTCGAGCGTACGAGCAGTACTTC. The encoded protein is CASSFRAYEQYF.

There are a few counts of this clonotype. This chain uses TRBV7-6 with TRBJ2-5; TRBD2 might be the D (5 bases). Germline V gene data show CDR1 as SGHVS and CDR2 as FNYEAQ. This CDR3 comprises 16 residues. The ends were cut back, 5 bases at V and 7 bases at J, with 23 bases in the middle. The CDR3 loop is CASSPSGVKSMRTQYF. The CDR3, as DNA: TGTGCCAGCAGCCCCAGCGGAGTCAAGAGTATGCGGACCCAGTACTTC.

The chain carries TRBV5-5 and TRBJ1-5, with unresolved D. Trimming took 2 bases from V and 1 from J, leaving 7 bases between them. The CDR3 is 14 amino acids. Germline assignment: CDR1 SGHKS and CDR2 YYEKEE (reference sequence). CDR3 coding DNA: TGTGCCAGCAGCTTTGACGTAAGCAATCAGCCCCAGCATTTT. This translates into CASSFDVSNQPQHF.

This sequence joins TRBV15 and TRBJ2-5, with D possibly matching TRBD1 (5 bases). The J call may be mistaken, given a closer DNA end match to TRBJ2-1. CDR1 and CDR2 from the germline V gene are LNHNV and YYDKDF (reference sequence). This CDR3 has 17 residues. CDR3 in DNA: TGTGCCACCAGCAGAGCCGACAGTACCACTCTTGACAATGAGCAGTTCTTC. Its translation is CATSRADSTTLDNEQFF.

This rearrangement joins TRBV20-1 to TRBJ2-1, with a possible D match to TRBD1 (6 bases). Looked up from germline, CDR1 is DFQATT and CDR2 is SNEGSKA (reference sequence). The CDR3 contains 21 residues. Between the trimmed V and J ends, which lost 0 bases and 7 bases, there was a span of 34 bases. CDR3 protein: CSARDSLFSSRADRSGNEQFF. The CDR3 DNA reads as TGCAGTGCTAGAGATTCTCTATTCTCCTCTAGAGCTGACAGGTCCGGTAATGAGCAGTTCTTC.

This clonotype has a handful of counts. The V and J genes are TRBV7-8 and TRBJ1-4; 11 positions match TRBD1. J gave up 8 bases and V 2 bases, and 10 bases lay outside the gene matches. The germline V gene has CDR1 SGHVS and CDR2 FQNEAQ. The CDR3 loop spans 17 amino acids. CDR3 region: CASSLWDRGTSGEKLFF. The CDR3 nucleotides are TGTGCCAGCAGCTTATGGGACAGGGGGACGTCGGGGGAAAAACTGTTTTTT.

The J gene is TRBJ2-1, the V gene TRBV20-1; a possible D gene is TRBD2 (5 bases). V shed 3 bases and J shed 0 bases, with 9 bases lying between them. CDR3 length: 14 residues. Germline assignment: CDR1 DFQATT and CDR2 SNEGSKA (reference sequence). The CDR3 DNA sequence: TGCAGTGCTAGGGCCGGGAACTCCTACAATGAGCAGTTCTTC. This gives the protein CSARAGNSYNEQFF.

J is TRBJ1-1 and V is TRBV10-2; D uncertain. Germline CDR1 is WSHSY and CDR2 is SAAADI. Trimming removed 6 bases at V and 4 bases at J, with 12 bases between. The CDR3 runs 13 residues. The CDR3 here is CASRIKEPTEAFF. Here the CDR3 DNA reads TGCGCCAGCAGAATTAAAGAACCCACTGAAGCTTTCTTT.

This sequence joins TRBV6-6 and TRBJ2-3; TRBD1 matches at 12 bases. The CDR3 sequence is 15 residues long. J lost 5 bases, V lost 8 bases, and 8 bases had no gene match. Germline CDR1 and CDR2: MNHNY and SVGAGI (reference sequence). For the CDR3, the DNA is TGTGCCAGCGCCCCGGGACAGGGGGCGGTAGATACGCAGTATTTT. The encoded protein is CASAPGQGAVDTQYF.

This clonotype appeared a few times. The genes are TRBV6-6 and TRBJ2-7; maybe TRBD1 (6 bases). V shed 6 bases and J shed 7 bases, with 19 bases lying between them. The CDR3 totals 14 residues. Per germline, CDR1 MNHNY and CDR2 SVGAGI (reference sequence). For the CDR3, the DNA is TGTGCCAGCAGCGATTCCGGGACAAGGGGAGAGCAGTACTTC. This encodes CASSDSGTRGEQYF.

The J gene is TRBJ1-2, the V gene TRBV15, with D hard to call. Per the germline V gene, CDR1 is LNHNV and CDR2 is YYDKDF (reference sequence). The CDR3 loop spans 15 amino acids. With 2 bases removed from V and 4 bases from J, the gap between germline ends came to 14 bases. CDR3 region: CATSRPTTATYGYTF. The CDR3 nucleotides are TGTGCCACCAGCAGACCAACAACCGCTACCTATGGCTACACCTTC.

This rearrangement joins TRBV7-2 to TRBJ2-5; perhaps D is TRBD1 or TRBD2 (5 bases each). Between the trimmed V and J ends, which lost 3 bases and 1 base, there was a span of 15 bases. The CDR3 contains 16 residues. The germline CDR1 and CDR2 sequences are SGHTA and FQGNSA. The CDR3 region is CASSFVTGTFQETQYF. The CDR3 DNA follows: TGTGCCAGCAGCTTCGTAACCGGGACGTTCCAAGAGACCCAGTACTTC.

The chain has TRBV12-3 or TRBV12-4 and TRBJ2-2, with D maybe TRBD2 (6 bases). The CDR3 covers 15 residues. V was shortened by 5 bases and J by 5 bases, with 15 bases between the two germline ends. The CDR3 is CASSPPAGRTGELFF. CDR3 in DNA: TGTGCCAGCAGTCCCCCCGCGGGGCGAACCGGGGAGCTGTTTTTT.